The rows below give T cell receptor beta chains drawn from one sample of a study of a mutant IDH1 vaccine in newly diagnosed glioma. Some clones are missing from TCRdb's copy, which holds only in-frame ones; the method was immunoSEQ multiplex PCR. The sample includes roughly 86,000 clones, more than 80% seen only once; the top ten take 4% to 5.5%. The antigens of these receptors remain unknown. The source material was PBMCs, sampled from a glioma patient whose treatment included an IDH1 peptide vaccine. These receptors were obtained from a man aged 35 to 55 with glioma. Each CDR3 is given with its conserved first and last residue. Each record gives: clone size, J gene, D gene, V gene, CDR3 protein, CDR3 DNA. A D gene is named only where the DNA matches it firmly. Clone size is not always given. Where it is, it says once, few, many or a class for expanded clones.

. | TRBJ1-1 | . | TRBV7-9 | CASSLWRGAEAFF | TGTGCCAGCAGCTTATGGCGGGGAGCTGAAGCTTTCTTT
. | TRBJ2-7 | TRBD1 | TRBV10-3 | CAISGATGSEQYF | TGTGCCATCAGTGGGGCGACAGGGTCCGAGCAGTACTTC
. | TRBJ1-1 | TRBD1 | TRBV5-1 | CASSLAQGAVTEAFF | TGCGCCAGCAGCTTGGCACAGGGGGCAGTCACTGAAGCTTTCTTT
. | TRBJ2-7 | . | TRBV21-1 | CASTVGILYEQYF | TGTGCCAGTACTGTTGGGATCTTATACGAGCAGTACTTC
once | TRBJ2-3 | . | TRBV7-2 | CASSLAGGSTDTQYF | TGTGCCAGCAGCTTAGCTGGCGGAAGCACAGATACGCAGTATTTT
once | TRBJ1-1 | . | TRBV25-1 | CASSQRRGNTEAFF | TGTGCCAGCAGTCAGAGGAGGGGGAACACTGAAGCTTTCTTT
once | TRBJ2-7 | . | TRBV10-3 | CAISESGVSAYEQYF | TGTGCCATCAGTGAGTCTGGGGTAAGCGCCTACGAGCAGTACTTC
. | TRBJ2-3 | TRBD2 | TRBV30 | CAWRVRWRGGPDTQYF | TGTGCCTGGAGAGTACGGTGGCGGGGGGGCCCAGATACGCAGTATTTT
. | TRBJ1-1 | TRBD1 | TRBV5-1 | CASSTGQGALLNTEAFF | TGCGCCAGCAGCACGGGACAGGGGGCCCTCTTGAACACTGAAGCTTTCTTT
. | TRBJ2-7 | . | TRBV30 | CAWTEHRSYEQYF | TGTGCCTGGACCGAACACAGATCCTACGAGCAGTACTTC
. | TRBJ1-1 | TRBD1 | TRBV9 | CASSVDWTGVPEAFF | TGTGCCAGCAGCGTAGATTGGACAGGGGTCCCTGAAGCTTTCTTT
. | TRBJ2-7 | . | TRBV6-6 | CASSPRLVYEQYF | TGTGCCAGCAGCCCTCGACTTGTCTACGAGCAGTACTTC
. | TRBJ2-3 | . | TRBV9 | CASSVVSTDTQYF | TGTGCCAGCAGCGTAGTAAGCACAGATACGCAGTATTTT
. | TRBJ2-7 | TRBD2 | TRBV11-3 | CASSFAGDEQYF | TGTGCCAGCAGCTTTGCGGGGGACGAGCAGTACTTC
many | TRBJ1-5 | TRBD1 | TRBV5-4 | CASRPGTDSNQPQHF | TGTGCCAGCAGGCCCGGGACAGATAGCAATCAGCCCCAGCATTTT
. | TRBJ1-2 | TRBD1 | TRBV28 | CASRKQGPNYGYTF | TGTGCCAGCAGAAAACAGGGGCCTAACTATGGCTACACCTTC
. | TRBJ1-2 | TRBD1 | TRBV7-2 | CASSPGPRGTGGGYTF | TGTGCCAGCAGCCCGGGCCCGCGCGGGACAGGGGGCGGCTACACCTTC
. | TRBJ2-3 | TRBD2 | TRBV2 | CASSGEAGGDYTDTQYF | TGTGCCAGCAGTGGTGAGGCGGGGGGGGACTACACAGATACGCAGTATTTT
. | TRBJ1-4 | . | TRBV6-4 | CASSDSAGRNEKLFF | TGTGCCAGCAGTGACTCGGCAGGGAGAAATGAAAAACTGTTTTTT
. | TRBJ1-1 | TRBD1 | TRBV5-1 | CASSIQGALNTEAFF | TGCGCCAGCAGTATTCAGGGGGCACTGAACACTGAAGCTTTCTTT
. | TRBJ1-4 | TRBD1 | TRBV9 | CASSGLGQGGGGEKLFF | TGTGCCAGCAGCGGGCTGGGACAGGGCGGAGGGGGTGAAAAACTGTTTTTT
few | TRBJ1-2 | . | TRBV5-8 | CASSLEGYGYTF | TGTGCCAGCAGCTTGGAGGGCTATGGCTACACCTTC
few | TRBJ1-5 | . | TRBV4-3 | CASSQDWQDSNQPQHF | TGCGCCAGCAGCCAAGATTGGCAGGATAGCAATCAGCCCCAGCATTTT
many | TRBJ2-5 | . | TRBV21-1 | CASSNGERGAAETQYF | TGTGCCAGCAGCAACGGGGAGCGGGGGGCCGCCGAGACCCAGTACTTC
. | TRBJ2-5 | . | TRBV5-1 | CASSLGGVETQYF | TGCGCCAGCAGCTTAGGGGGGGTAGAGACCCAGTACTTC
. | TRBJ2-3 | . | TRBV7-2 | CASRRSRAGVDTQYF | TGTGCCAGCAGACGCTCTAGGGCAGGGGTAGATACGCAGTATTTT
many | TRBJ2-7 | . | TRBV5-4 | CASSLGGGDEQYF | TGTGCCAGCAGCTTAGGGGGGGGAGACGAGCAGTACTTC
. | TRBJ1-5 | TRBD1 | TRBV6-6 | CASSTQGGNQPQHF | TGTGCCAGCAGTACTCAGGGGGGCAATCAGCCCCAGCATTTT
few | TRBJ1-4 | . | TRBV15 | CATSRDPRTATEKLFF | TGTGCCACCAGCAGAGATCCGCGGACGGCAACTGAAAAACTGTTTTTT
. | TRBJ2-2 | . | TRBV5-8 | CASSLRGTNTGELFF | TGTGCCAGCAGCTTGAGGGGGACTAACACCGGGGAGCTGTTTTTT
. | TRBJ2-1 | TRBD2 | TRBV2 | CASSDSLAVSYNEQFF | TGTGCCAGCAGTGATTCACTAGCGGTTTCATACAATGAGCAGTTCTTC
. | TRBJ2-7 | . | TRBV30 | CAWTRKEGSSYEQYF | TGTGCCTGGACCCGTAAGGAAGGGAGCTCCTACGAGCAGTACTTC
. | TRBJ2-3 | TRBD2 | TRBV4-3 | CASSQRPGLPITDTQYF | TGCGCCAGCAGCCAGCGACCGGGACTACCCATCACAGATACGCAGTATTTT
. | TRBJ1-5 | TRBD1 | TRBV5-6 | CASSVNRGRSNQPQHF | TGTGCCAGCAGCGTGAACAGGGGGCGAAGCAATCAGCCCCAGCATTTT
. | TRBJ2-1 | . | TRBV19 | CASSIDLSGSQYNEQFF | TGTGCCAGTAGTATCGACCTTTCCGGTTCTCAGTACAATGAGCAGTTCTTC
. | TRBJ2-7 | . | TRBV28 | CASSLPGYTYEQYF | TGTGCCAGCAGTTTGCCAGGGTACACCTACGAGCAGTACTTC
few | TRBJ1-1 | . | TRBV11-2 | CASSREGLTEAFF | TGTGCCAGCAGCCGGGAGGGGCTCACTGAAGCTTTCTTT
. | TRBJ2-1 | TRBD1 | TRBV11-2 | CASSVTGVNEQFF | TGTGCCAGCAGCGTGACAGGGGTCAATGAGCAGTTCTTC
few | TRBJ1-1 | . | TRBV20-1 | CSHRMVAEAFF | TGCAGCCATAGGATGGTCGCTGAAGCTTTCTTT
. | TRBJ1-2 | TRBD1 | TRBV6-1 | CASSSTGTSDGYTF | TGTGCCAGCAGTTCGACAGGGACGTCAGATGGCTACACCTTC
. | TRBJ2-7 | TRBD1 | TRBV7-9 | CASSSRDRVYQQYF | TGTGCCAGCAGCAGCCGGGACAGGGTTTACCAGCAGTACTTC
. | TRBJ1-2 | TRBD1 | TRBV15 | CATSRVGGSPYGYTF | TGTGCCACCAGCAGAGTAGGGGGCTCGCCCTATGGCTACACCTTC
. | TRBJ2-1 | TRBD1 | TRBV19 | CASSTDRVDEQFF | TGTGCCAGTAGTACAGACAGGGTTGATGAGCAGTTCTTC
. | TRBJ2-5 | TRBD1 | TRBV9 | CASSVGVTGAQETQYF | TGTGCCAGCAGCGTAGGTGTGACAGGGGCCCAAGAGACCCAGTACTTC
. | TRBJ2-1 | TRBD2 | TRBV7-2 | CASSLFGPSGRASYNEQFF | TGTGCCAGCAGCTTATTCGGCCCTAGCGGGAGGGCCTCCTACAATGAGCAGTTCTTC
. | TRBJ1-1 | . | TRBV7-2 | CASSLVGVSAEAFF | TGTGCCAGCAGCTTAGTAGGGGTTTCAGCTGAAGCTTTCTTT
. | TRBJ2-7 | TRBD1 | TRBV7-9 | CASSHRDRGPYEQYF | TGTGCCAGCAGCCACCGGGACAGGGGTCCCTACGAGCAGTACTTC
. | TRBJ1-2 | TRBD1 | TRBV9 | CASSVGQGYGYTF | TGTGCCAGCAGCGTAGGACAGGGCTATGGCTACACCTTC
. | TRBJ2-5 | TRBD2 | TRBV2 | CASSEAGGEETQYF | TGTGCCAGCAGTGAGGCGGGGGGGGAAGAGACCCAGTACTTC
. | TRBJ1-2 | TRBD1 | TRBV30 | CAWQHPDRAPNYGYTF | TGTGCCTGGCAACACCCCGACAGGGCACCCAACTATGGCTACACCTTC
once | TRBJ2-3 | TRBD1 | TRBV28 | CASSPFGTGATDTQYF | TGTGCCAGCAGCCCCTTCGGGACAGGGGCCACAGATACGCAGTATTTT
once | TRBJ2-5 | . | TRBV6-5 | CASSYSSETQYF | TGTGCCAGCAGTTACTCGAGTGAGACCCAGTACTTC
. | TRBJ1-6 | . | TRBV25-1 | CASSEGGPLHF | TGTGCCAGCAGTGAAGGGGGGCCCCTCCACTTT
. | TRBJ2-3 | TRBD2 | TRBV4-1 | CASSQDVTSGGTDTQYF | TGCGCCAGCAGCCAAGACGTCACTAGCGGTGGGACAGATACGCAGTATTTT
few | TRBJ2-3 | TRBD2 | TRBV7-2 | CASSLVLAGGGDTQYF | TGTGCCAGCAGCTTAGTATTAGCGGGGGGAGGAGATACGCAGTATTTT